What follows is one TCR beta chain and its context. Per the original data handling: For nucleated cells, counts were estimated from reference gene primer amplification. Only in-frame clones appear in the TCRdb table, and some are missing; sequencing was by immunoSEQ multiplex PCR. That table is the source of V, J and clone size, and D and trimming were worked out from the DNA. The sample consists of around 140,000 clones, roughly 82% of them appearing once. In germline, CDR1 is SQVTM, CDR2 ANQGSEA. V lost 5 bases and J 12 bases, leaving 17 bases between the germline ends. CDR3 size: 12 residues. The data stem from a study of blood T cell repertoires in COVID-19. Overall study: PBMCs, B-cell-depleted T cells, or T cells were the source of the cDNA or gDNA that made up the material.

Sequencing was done on a sample of peripheral blood. This clonotype was obtained from a human donor with acute or convalescent COVID-19. The donor label of this sample is uncertain. The chain employs TRBV29-1 and TRBJ2-1; D might be TRBD1 (5 bases). CDR3 nucleotides: TGCAGCGTTATCAGGGTGGGCTTGAGGCAGTTCTTC. This encodes CSVIRVGLRQFF.